The 12 T cell receptor beta chains presented below share a single source sample, sequenced in a study of blood T cell repertoires in COVID-19. Measured with immunoSEQ multiplex PCR; TCRdb has only the in-frame clones, and not every one. The table records more than 75,000 clones, about 84% of them present only once. Sequences were obtained from peripheral blood. All receptors come from a woman between 65 and 79 years old with acute or convalescent COVID-19.

The gene calls are TRBV19 and TRBJ2-3, with TRBD1 as a possible D gene (6 bases). The CDR3 sequence is 13 residues long. V dropped 4 bases and J dropped 3 bases, with 8 bases sitting between them. CDR1 and CDR2 (germline): LNHDA, SQIVND (reference sequence). CDR3 in DNA: TGTGCCAGTAGTACTACAGGGACAGATACGCAGTATTTT. Translation: CASSTTGTDTQYF. The entire variable domain, with the rest obtained from reference TRBV19 and TRBJ2-3, is as follows: DGGITQSPKYLFRKEGQNVTLSCEQNLNHDAMYWYRQDPGQGLRLIYYSQIVNDFQKGDIAEGYSVSREKKESFPLTVTSAQKNPTAFYLCASSTTGTDTQYFGPGTRLTVL.

This clone was seen a handful of times. The J gene is TRBJ1-5, the V gene TRBV4-1, with 7 positions matching TRBD1. The CDR3 has 17 residues. After removal of 2 bases from V and 6 bases from J, the junction contained 13 bases not matched to a gene. The V gene's germline CDR1 is MGHRA and CDR2 YSYEKL. The CDR3: CASSQTPGQRGGQPQHF. In DNA, the CDR3 is TGCGCCAGCAGCCAAACCCCGGGACAGAGAGGGGGTCAGCCCCAGCATTTT.

The V and J genes are TRBV5-1 and TRBJ1-2; D is unresolved. Germline assignment: CDR1 SGHRS and CDR2 YFSETQ. CDR3 size: 13 residues. V dropped 0 bases and J dropped 3 bases, with 6 bases sitting between them. This CDR3 is CASSLVSDYGYTF. In nucleotides, the CDR3 is TGCGCCAGCAGCTTGGTCAGTGACTATGGCTACACCTTC.

V is TRBV28 and J is TRBJ1-1; 9 bases map to TRBD1. This CDR3 spans 14 amino acids. Germline lookup yields CDR1 MDHEN and CDR2 SYDVKM. The ends lost 4 bases at V and 3 bases at J; junction bases unmatched: 3. The CDR3 loop is CASSSGTGHTEAFF. CDR3 coding DNA: TGTGCCAGCAGTTCGGGGACAGGGCACACTGAAGCTTTCTTT. The complete variable domain, with remaining parts taken from reference TRBV28 and TRBJ1-1, reads DVKVTQSSRYLVKRTGEKVFLECVQDMDHENMFWYRQDPGLGLRLIYFSYDVKMKEKGDIPEGYSVSREKKERFSLILESASTNQTSMYLCASSSGTGHTEAFFGQGTRLTVV.

This chain links TRBV28 with TRBJ1-1, with 7 positions matching TRBD1. In germline, CDR1 is MDHEN, CDR2 SYDVKM. The CDR3 has 16 amino acids. Unmatched junction bases numbered 13, after V lost 6 bases and J lost 3 bases. The CDR3 DNA is TGTGCCAGCAGCCCGGAGGGGGCGCGTCGGGACACTGAAGCTTTCTTT. Translating gives CASSPEGARRDTEAFF.

The rearrangement links TRBV27 to TRBJ1-5, with 10 bases lining up with TRBD1. The J segment lost 6 bases and the V segment lost 5 bases, leaving 7 bases of the junction unmatched. This CDR3 is built from 15 residues. Germline V CDR1 and CDR2: MNHEY, SMNVEV (reference sequence). The CDR3 DNA is TGTGCCAGCAGTCCCGGGACAGGGGTGACTCAGCCCCAGCATTTT. Translation: CASSPGTGVTQPQHF.

This clone was seen only a few times. The rearrangement links TRBV9 to TRBJ2-3, with 8 bases identical to TRBD2. Germline lookup yields CDR1 SGDLS and CDR2 YYNGEE. The CDR3 loop spans 17 amino acids. The V segment lost 3 bases and the J segment 0 bases; nucleotides outside the gene matches: 9. The CDR3, as DNA: TGTGCCAGCAGCGGACCCAGAGCGGGAGCCAGCACAGATACGCAGTATTTT. This gives the protein CASSGPRAGASTDTQYF. Variable domain in full (rest from reference TRBV9 and TRBJ2-3): DSGVTQTPKHLITATGQRVTLRCSPRSGDLSVYWYQQSLDQGLQFLIQYYNGEERAKGNILERFSAQQFPDLHSELNLSSLELGDSALYFCASSGPRAGASTDTQYFGPGTRLTVL.

The V and J genes are TRBV9 and TRBJ1-1, with D possibly being TRBD1 (6 bases). Germline loops: CDR1 SGDLS, CDR2 YYNGEE. The CDR3 extends over 16 amino acids. Trimming removed 4 bases at V and 0 bases at J, with 16 bases between. In DNA form, the CDR3 reads TGTGCCAGCAGCCTACTCAGCTCAGGGGTGAACACTGAAGCTTTCTTT. Its protein product is CASSLLSSGVNTEAFF.

This chain connects TRBV28 to TRBJ2-7; possibly TRBD1 for D (5 bases). Looked up from germline, CDR1 is MDHEN and CDR2 is SYDVKM. V was shortened by 5 bases and J by 4 bases, with 12 bases between the two germline ends. The CDR3 length is 13 residues. The CDR3 sequence: CASSQGWFYEQYV. CDR3 sequence (DNA): TGTGCCAGCAGTCAGGGATGGTTTTACGAGCAGTACGTC.

This chain uses TRBV4-3 with TRBJ1-4; the D gene is possibly TRBD1 (6 bases). V dropped 1 base and J dropped 8 bases, with 14 bases sitting between them. The CDR3 covers 15 residues. Germline CDR1 is LGHNA and CDR2 is YSLEER. The CDR3 DNA reads as TGCGCCAGCAGCCAAGTATCACAGGGCGGCGAAAAACTGTTTTTT. It codes for CASSQVSQGGEKLFF.

V and J are TRBV19 and TRBJ1-5; TRBD1 aligns across 7 bases. The CDR3 consists of 16 residues. V dropped 4 bases and J dropped 0; count of bases not matched to a gene: 6. The germline gives CDR1 LNHDA, CDR2 SQIVND (reference sequence). The CDR3 is CASSTGTVYSNQPQHF. The CDR3 region has the DNA TGTGCCAGTAGTACGGGGACAGTGTATAGCAATCAGCCCCAGCATTTT. The variable domain in full, with the rest retrieved from reference TRBV19 and TRBJ1-5, is DGGITQSPKYLFRKEGQNVTLSCEQNLNHDAMYWYRQDPGQGLRLIYYSQIVNDFQKGDIAEGYSVSREKKESFPLTVTSAQKNPTAFYLCASSTGTVYSNQPQHFGDGTRLSIL.

The rearrangement uses TRBV5-1 and TRBJ2-1; D not certain. The ends were cut back, 1 base at V and 3 bases at J, with 5 bases in the middle. The CDR3 totals 13 residues. The V gene's germline CDR1 is SGHRS and CDR2 YFSETQ. In DNA form, the CDR3 reads TGCGCCAGCAGCTTGACCGGCTACAATGAGCAGTTCTTC. Its translation is CASSLTGYNEQFF.